A single sample gave rise to the 26 T cell receptor beta chains below, sequenced in a study of Tregs in tolerant kidney transplant recipients. TCRdb keeps only in-frame clones here, not all; method: immunoSEQ multiplex PCR. This sample has tens of thousands of clones, with 95% to 98% found just once. The source material was Tregs from blood, sampled before the transplant. The receptor set was obtained from a human donor who received a combined kidney and bone marrow transplant.

The chain combines TRBV7-2 with TRBJ2-1, with 8 bases identical to TRBD2. V lost 5 bases to trimming and J lost 3 bases; unmatched junction nucleotides: 9. The CDR3 totals 16 residues. CDR1 and CDR2 from the germline V gene are SGHTA and FQGNSA. CDR3 DNA sequence: TGTGCCAGCAGCCCTCCAGGACTAGCAATCTACAATGAGCAGTTCTTC. Its protein product is CASSPPGLAIYNEQFF. The full variable domain, completed using reference TRBV7-2 and TRBJ2-1, is GAGVSQSPSNKVTEKGKDVELRCDPISGHTALYWYRQSLGQGLEFLIYFQGNSAPDKSGLPSDRFSAERTGGSVSTLTIQRTQQEDSAVYLCASSPPGLAIYNEQFFGPGTRLTVL.

This clone appeared a single time. This rearrangement joins TRBV29-1 to TRBJ2-7; TRBD1 matches 9 bases. The CDR3 length is 13 residues. The germline CDR1 and CDR2 sequences are SQVTM and ANQGSEA. V shed 4 bases, J shed 3 bases, and the junction held 4 bases outside the gene matches. This CDR3 reads CSVAPGQGYEQYF. In DNA, the CDR3 is TGCAGCGTTGCGCCGGGACAGGGCTACGAGCAGTACTTC.

This chain connects TRBV9 to TRBJ2-5; 8 positions match TRBD1. Germline V gene sequence: CDR1 SGDLS, CDR2 YYNGEE. The V gene end was trimmed by 4 bases and the J gene end by 4 bases; junction bases not matched to a gene: 9. The CDR3 has 15 residues. The CDR3 DNA reads as TGTGCCAGCAGCTTCTCGACAGGGGTTGGAGAGACCCAGTACTTC. This gives the protein CASSFSTGVGETQYF. The full variable domain, in which reference TRBV9 and TRBJ2-5 provide the parts outside the CDR3, is DSGVTQTPKHLITATGQRVTLRCSPRSGDLSVYWYQQSLDQGLQFLIQYYNGEERAKGNILERFSAQQFPDLHSELNLSSLELGDSALYFCASSFSTGVGETQYFGPGTRLLVL.

The chain carries TRBV19 and TRBJ2-7; 10 nucleotides agree with TRBD1. The germline V gene has CDR1 LNHDA and CDR2 SQIVND (reference sequence). The CDR3 consists of 17 residues. J lost 2 bases, V lost 6 bases, and 13 bases had no gene match. The CDR3 region is CASSLFHGTGETYEQYF. For the CDR3, the DNA is TGTGCCAGTAGCCTATTCCACGGGACAGGGGAAACCTACGAGCAGTACTTC.

J is TRBJ1-1 and V is TRBV30; TRBD1 is a possible D gene (6 bases). Trimming pared 2 bases from V and 1 base from J, leaving 11 bases between. Germline V gives CDR1 GTSNPN, CDR2 SVGIG (reference sequence). This CDR3 spans 14 amino acids. The CDR3 DNA sequence: TGTGCCTGGAGTTGGGACATTGAGAACACTGAAGCTTTCTTT. It yields the protein CAWSWDIENTEAFF.

The chain carries TRBV27 and TRBJ1-2; D unresolved. The CDR3 has 14 amino acids. CDR1 and CDR2 from the germline V gene are MNHEY and SMNVEV (reference sequence). V lost 0 bases and J lost 2, with 7 bases in between. CDR3 protein: CASSLSGSNYGYTF. The CDR3 DNA follows: TGTGCCAGCAGTTTATCTGGCTCCAACTATGGCTACACCTTC.

The gene calls are TRBV6-1 and TRBJ2-3, with 9 bases identical to TRBD1. Germline-derived CDR1 and CDR2 are MNHNS and SASEGT. J gave up 6 bases and V 5 bases, and 6 bases lay outside the gene matches. There are 14 residues in the CDR3. CDR3 coding DNA: TGTGCCAGCAGTCCGGGGACAGGGACGGATACGCAGTATTTT. This sequence encodes CASSPGTGTDTQYF.

CDR3 DNA sequence: TGTGCCAGCAGCCAAGTATTCCCTGGGGGGGCTCGTTTCTCCTACGAGCAGTACTTC. Translation: CASSQVFPGGARFSYEQYF. The genes are TRBV4-2 and TRBJ2-7, with D possibly matching TRBD2 (7 bases). This CDR3 is 19 amino acids long. Germline V gene sequence: CDR1 LGHNA, CDR2 YNFKEQ. Trimming left V 1 base short and J 0 bases short, with 22 bases between.

The V call is TRBV5-1, the J call TRBJ2-2, with 11 positions matching TRBD1. CDR1 and CDR2 from the germline V gene are SGHRS and YFSETQ. V lost 0 bases, J lost 5 bases, and 3 bases stayed unmatched. The CDR3 contains 16 residues. The CDR3 region is CASSLAGTGGTGELFF. The CDR3 nucleotides are TGCGCCAGCAGCTTGGCCGGGACAGGGGGAACCGGGGAGCTGTTTTTT.

The chain uses TRBV12-5 and TRBJ2-7, with 9 nucleotides matching TRBD2. From germline, CDR1 is LGHNT and CDR2 FRNRAP. This CDR3 spans 13 amino acids. Losses at the gene ends were 1 base for V and 7 bases for J; bases not matched to a gene: 2. In DNA form, the CDR3 reads TGTGCTAGTGGTTTGGAGAGCGGGAGGGAGCAGTACTTC. Encoded protein: CASGLESGREQYF. The complete variable domain, with remaining parts taken from reference TRBV12-5 and TRBJ2-7, reads DARVTQTPRHKVTEMGQEVTMRCQPILGHNTVFWYRQTMMQGLELLAYFRNRAPLDDSGMPKDRFSAEMPDATLATLKIQPSEPRDSAVYFCASGLESGREQYFGPGTRLTVT.

J is TRBJ2-1 and V is TRBV4-3; D possibly corresponds to TRBD2 (5 bases). Trimming cost V 4 bases and J 6 bases, with 13 bases left between them. This CDR3 has 14 amino acids. CDR1 and CDR2 from the germline V gene are LGHNA and YSLEER. CDR3 loop: CASSRNSVGNEQFF. In DNA form, the CDR3 reads TGCGCCAGCAGCCGGAATAGCGTGGGCAATGAGCAGTTCTTC.

V and J are TRBV5-1 and TRBJ2-7, with 8 bases aligning to TRBD1. This CDR3 comprises 16 residues. The V segment lost 0 bases and the J segment 5 bases; nucleotides outside the gene matches: 10. In germline, CDR1 is SGHRS, CDR2 YFSETQ. This chain's CDR3 is CASSLDAGGIGDEQYF. CDR3 DNA sequence: TGCGCCAGCAGCTTGGACGCAGGGGGCATTGGGGACGAGCAGTACTTC.

The CDR3, as DNA: TGTGCCAGCAGCCAACAGGGGGATCAGCCCCAGCATTTT. This encodes CASSQQGDQPQHF. The chain links TRBV11-2 to TRBJ1-5; 8 nucleotides agree with TRBD1. CDR3 length: 13 amino acids. V shed 5 bases and J 5 bases; nucleotides not matched to a gene: 2. The germline V gene encodes CDR1 SGHAT and CDR2 FQNNGV.

The chain carries TRBV7-9 and TRBJ1-1; the D is unclear. The CDR3 loop spans 14 amino acids. Trimming pared 1 base from V and 5 bases from J, leaving 11 bases between. CDR1 and CDR2 (germline): SEHNR, FQNEAQ (reference sequence). The CDR3 protein is CASSLGGSATEAFF. As DNA, the CDR3 is TGTGCCAGCAGCTTAGGAGGAAGTGCAACTGAAGCTTTCTTT.

Here the CDR3 reads CASSPQPGWEQFF. CDR3 nucleotides: TGTGCCAGCTCACCACAACCGGGTTGGGAGCAGTTCTTC. The chain carries TRBV18 and TRBJ2-1; D gene unclear. The CDR3 spans 13 residues. Trimming pared 1 base from V and 10 bases from J, leaving 11 bases between. Germline CDR1 KGHSH, CDR2 LQKENI.

CDR3 nucleotide sequence: TGCGCCAGCAGCCAAGAGGACAGGGATTCACCCCTCCACTTT. This encodes CASSQEDRDSPLHF. The rearrangement joins TRBV4-3 to TRBJ1-6; TRBD1 agrees at 8 bases. Per the germline V gene, CDR1 is LGHNA and CDR2 is YSLEER. The CDR3 sequence is 14 residues long. V shed 0 bases and J 8 bases; nucleotides not matched to a gene: 0.

V gene TRBV4-2 combines with J gene TRBJ1-2; 9 bases line up with TRBD1. CDR3 size: 14 residues. Germline CDR1 is LGHNA and CDR2 is YNFKEQ. V trimming: 0 bases; J trimming: 6 bases; junction bases outside the gene matches: 2. CDR3 DNA sequence: TGTGCCAGCAGCCAAGACAGGACAGGGGATGGCTACACCTTC. This gives the protein CASSQDRTGDGYTF.

The chain joins TRBV7-2 to TRBJ1-2; TRBD1 is a possible D gene (6 bases). The CDR3 consists of 14 residues. Germline CDR1 SGHTA, CDR2 FQGNSA. Trimming removed 1 base at V and 4 bases at J, with 10 bases between. CDR3 sequence (DNA): TGTGCCAGCAGCTTAGTCCAGGGGTCCTATGGCTACACCTTC. Translating it yields CASSLVQGSYGYTF.

The J gene is TRBJ2-3, the V gene TRBV19; TRBD2 is a possible D gene (7 bases). Germline V gene sequence: CDR1 LNHDA, CDR2 SQIVND (reference sequence). The germline V and J ends were trimmed by 6 bases and 4 bases, with 14 bases remaining between them. This CDR3 region has 14 residues. The CDR3 DNA reads as TGTGCCAGTAGATCCAGGGGAGGGGCAGATACGCAGTATTTT. Translation gives CASRSRGGADTQYF.

V gene TRBV9 combines with J gene TRBJ2-3; perhaps TRBD2 as D (6 bases). The V gene's germline CDR1 is SGDLS and CDR2 YYNGEE. V dropped 4 bases and J dropped 2 bases, with 17 bases sitting between them. The CDR3 length is 16 residues. The CDR3 loop reads CASSSARGSYTDTQYF. CDR3 nucleotides: TGTGCCAGCAGCTCCGCACGGGGGAGCTACACAGATACGCAGTATTTT.

This chain connects TRBV28 to TRBJ1-1; a weak D match, TRBD1 (5 bases). CDR3 size: 13 residues. Looked up from germline, CDR1 is MDHEN and CDR2 is SYDVKM. V was pared by 5 bases and J by 7 bases, with 14 bases between. The CDR3 sequence: CASSLTGAVEAFF. As DNA, the CDR3 is TGTGCCAGCAGTCTGACTGGGGCGGTTGAAGCTTTCTTT.

The gene calls are TRBV27 and TRBJ2-1, with no clear D. V was clipped by 5 bases and J by 2 bases, with 10 bases between them. This CDR3 comprises 14 residues. Looked up from germline, CDR1 is MNHEY and CDR2 is SMNVEV (reference sequence). As DNA, the CDR3 is TGTGCCAGCAGTCGACTGGAAGCCTACAATGAGCAGTTCTTC. Protein product: CASSRLEAYNEQFF.

The chain couples TRBV29-1 to TRBJ2-3; D not resolved. Trimming removed 5 bases at V and 0 bases at J, with 9 bases between. Germline values: CDR1 SQVTM, CDR2 ANQGSEA. This CDR3 is 13 amino acids long. CDR3 loop: CSVRPGSTDTQYF. The CDR3 coding sequence is TGCAGCGTTCGGCCGGGTAGCACAGATACGCAGTATTTT.

V gene TRBV18 combines with J gene TRBJ2-7, with TRBD2 as a possible D gene (6 bases). The CDR3 has 18 residues. Germline V gene lookup returns CDR1 KGHSH and CDR2 LQKENI. Trimming pared 3 bases from V and 2 bases from J, leaving 23 bases between. CDR3 sequence reads: CASSPDTNYGSLTYEQYF. The DNA of the CDR3 is TGTGCCAGCTCACCCGACACTAATTACGGGAGCCTAACCTACGAGCAGTACTTC.

For this clone: One junction end does not reproduce the germline sequence, and a read error may be involved. The V gene is TRBV4-2, the J gene TRBJ1-5; TRBD1 is a possible D gene (6 bases). In germline, CDR1 is LGHNA, CDR2 YNFKEQ. The length of the CDR3 is 13 residues. CDR3 loop: CASSLDSNQPQHF. CDR3 DNA: TGTGCCAGCAGCCTGGACAGCAACCAGCCCCAGCATTTT.

CDR3 bases: TGTGCCAGCTCTTTCGCGAAACACAATGAGCAGTTCTTC. Its protein is CASSFAKHNEQFF. The chain uses TRBV7-9 and TRBJ2-1; no firm D call. Germline CDR1 reads SEHNR; CDR2 reads FQNEAQ (reference sequence). The CDR3 covers 13 residues. Trimming removed 8 bases from V and 5 bases from J, with 13 bases in between.